The source of this T cell receptor beta chain is a study of blood T cells in healthy people across ages. V lost 6 bases, J lost 3 bases, and 15 bases lay in between. This CDR3 has 14 amino acids. Germline CDR1 reads WSHSY; CDR2 reads SAAADI. For the second PCR, which ran for roughly 6 to 11 cycles, a sample-barcoded 5' primer and a J-beta primer mix were used. TCRdb re-called the 5' RACE reads through MiXCR, storing one row per CDR3 protein. The sample has hundreds of thousands of distinct CDR3 sequences; 20% to 30% are singletons. These data also featured in a second study, about T cells of mothers and their children.

The chain couples TRBV10-2 to TRBJ2-7; D is unclear. The sequenced sample consisted of blood. The receptor was derived from a boy aged 10-17 years in good health. The CDR3 region is CASRDWSKGYEQYF. CDR3 in DNA: TGCGCCAGCAGAGATTGGTCTAAGGGCTACGAGCAGTACTTC.